The T cell receptor (beta chain) described here comes from a study of T cells in Graves' hyperthyroidism and ophthalmopathy. Study conclusions and caveats: Model-based prediction identified ophthalmopathy a median 6.5 months prior to its onset. Ophthalmopathy cases were set apart from stable hyperthyroidism by a 13 V-J model. Researchers found most expanded thyroid clonotypes above 0.001 in blood as well.

The CDR3 has 14 residues. From germline, CDR1 is SGHTA and CDR2 FQGTGA. Deletions cut 2 bases from V and 7 bases from J, with 14 bases between. With respect to this clonotype: Its specificity is unknown.

Authors of the study amplified TCR beta CDR3 regions from RNA transcripts. The HTBI set primed first-round TCR CDR3 RT-PCR. Each CDR3 protein gets one entry after TCRdb re-called the multiplex PCR reads with MiXCR. The sample gives roughly 500,000 distinct CDR3 sequences, just over 45% of which show up once; around 20% is in the top ten. The source material was peripheral blood or thyroid tissue (not recorded which). The chain uses TRBV7-3 and TRBJ1-2; weak D call: TRBD1 (5 bases). The clonotype was recovered from an adult woman with Graves' disease, either hyperthyroidism or ophthalmopathy (not recorded which). The CDR3 sequence: CASSLWGSDIGYTF. CDR3 DNA: TGTGCCAGCAGCTTATGGGGCAGTGATATTGGCTACACCTTC.